This TCR beta chain derives from a study of beta chain features in type 1 diabetes. The CDR3 spans 15 residues. Germline CDR1 and CDR2: SNHLY and FYNNEI. V lost 8 bases and J lost 11; bases outside the gene matches: 18. General study points: The study found moderately but significantly shorter TCRB CDR3s in all four CD4+ subsets of Type 1 diabetes patients.

This clone appeared once. What it binds is not known. The study reverse transcribed the entire isolated RNA, so it sequenced expressed TCRB transcripts. Only in-frame clones appear in the TCRdb table, and some are missing; sequencing was by immunoSEQ multiplex PCR. The sample carries about 230,000 clones, 9.6% recorded once. The sequence derives from a woman aged 18-30 years in good health. The V and J genes are TRBV2 and TRBJ1-1; 9 positions agree with TRBD1. Input material: naive CD4+ T cells from blood. The DNA for the CDR3 is TGTGCCAGCTCGGATTTCGGGACAGGGTCCCTCGGGGCTTTCTTT. Its translation is CASSDFGTGSLGAFF.